This T cell receptor beta chain was sequenced in a study of OX40 agonist ivuxolimab in advanced cancers. For the study at large: The study gave patients intravenous ivuxolimab at 0.01 to 10 mg/kg every 2 weeks. Study outcomes and limitations: Normalized T-cell clonal expansion was also low in a subset of nonresponders. The average count of expanded clones was higher among CD8+ T cells than among CD4+.

TCRdb's copy holds only in-frame clones and misses some; the assay was immunoSEQ multiplex PCR. In the table there are tens of thousands of clones, roughly 90% of which are singletons. A note on this clone: What it recognizes is unknown. Other DNA sequences of this sample code for an identical CDR3.

The CDR3 extends over 14 amino acids. The ends lost 6 bases at V and 8 bases at J; junction bases unmatched: 9. The germline CDR1 and CDR2 sequences are MNHNS and SASEGT. This sequence joins TRBV6-1 and TRBJ2-1; the match to TRBD2 covers 8 bases. The TCR originated in an adult with an advanced solid tumor such as melanoma, head and neck, liver or kidney cancer. The sequences come from CD4+ or CD8+ T cells sorted from blood, collected in a trial of the OX40 agonist ivuxolimab. The CDR3 sequence: CASSPTPGLDEQFF. In DNA, the CDR3 is TGTGCCAGCAGCCCAACACCGGGACTAGATGAGCAGTTCTTC.